What follows are 12 T cell receptor beta chains derived from one specimen sequenced in a study of post-analysis software for immune sequencing data. Their specific antigens are unknown. Unique-molecular-identifier-tagged TCR beta cDNA libraries were used. TCRdb reprocessed the PCR reads with MiXCR, giving one entry per CDR3 protein. The sample contains roughly 540,000 distinct CDR3 sequences, under 40% of which appear only once. Study conclusions and caveats: Roughly 5 TRBV segments (TRBV5-6, TRBV5-1 and TRBV20-1 among them) occurred more frequently in patients than in controls.

The sample was blood. The origin of the receptors is a girl aged 2 to 17 with multiple sclerosis.

This clonotype was picked up one time. The J gene is TRBJ1-1, the V gene TRBV4-1; 7 bases are shared with TRBD1. Germline V CDR1 and CDR2: MGHRA, YSYEKL. The CDR3 is made up of 15 amino acids. The V and J ends lost 3 bases and 5 bases, in that order; junction bases with no gene match: 9. As DNA, the CDR3 is TGCGCCAGCAGCCAGGTACAGGGGATGGGGACTGAAGCTTTCTTT. Amino acid sequence: CASSQVQGMGTEAFF.

This clonotype was counted only a few times. The V call is TRBV6-1, the J call TRBJ2-3; 7 bases are a match to TRBD2. Trimming took 3 bases from V and 1 from J; bases not matched to a gene: 10. This CDR3 comprises 17 residues. Germline V lookup: CDR1 MNHNS, CDR2 SASEGT. The CDR3 DNA is TGTGCCAGCAGTGATCCCGCGGGTGGGGGGGGCACAGATACGCAGTATTTT. Encoded protein: CASSDPAGGGGTDTQYF.

This clonotype was seen only a few times. The chain links TRBV28 to TRBJ2-3, with 9 positions matching TRBD2. With 8 bases clipped from V and 3 bases from J, the junction kept 9 bases outside the gene matches. CDR1 and CDR2 from the germline V gene are MDHEN and SYDVKM. CDR3 length equals 15 residues. The CDR3 region is CASFRSGGITDTQYF. The CDR3 bases are TGTGCCAGCTTCCGGAGCGGGGGGATAACAGATACGCAGTATTTT. Full variable domain (remainder filled in from reference TRBV28 and TRBJ2-3): DVKVTQSSRYLVKRTGEKVFLECVQDMDHENMFWYRQDPGLGLRLIYFSYDVKMKEKGDIPEGYSVSREKKERFSLILESASTNQTSMYLCASFRSGGITDTQYFGPGTRLTVL.

This chain links TRBV5-6 with TRBJ1-1, with TRBD1 as a possible D gene (5 bases). Between the trimmed V and J ends, which lost 4 bases and 1 base, there was a span of 23 bases. Germline assignment: CDR1 SGHDT and CDR2 YYEEEE. This CDR3 is 18 amino acids long. CDR3 residues: CASSTSPLQGGWNTEAFF. DNA of the CDR3: TGTGCCAGCAGCACCTCCCCTCTCCAGGGAGGGTGGAACACTGAAGCTTTCTTT.

The CDR3 bases are TGTGCCACCAGCAGAGATTGGGGAGCGGGGAGCTCCTACAATGAGCAGTTCTTC. This codes for CATSRDWGAGSSYNEQFF. The chain employs TRBV15 and TRBJ2-1, with 7 positions matching TRBD2. The J segment lost 0 bases and the V segment lost 0 bases, leaving 8 bases of the junction unmatched. This CDR3 is built from 18 residues. Germline V gene data show CDR1 as LNHNV and CDR2 as YYDKDF (reference sequence).

The table lists this clonotype with a few counts. The chain combines TRBV5-4 with TRBJ2-1, with 9 bases fitting TRBD2. The CDR3 totals 14 residues. In germline, CDR1 is SGHNT, CDR2 YYREEE (reference sequence). V dropped 5 bases and J dropped 4; count of bases not matched to a gene: 4. The CDR3 loop reads CASRPSGVYNEQFF. The CDR3 region has the DNA TGTGCCAGCAGGCCTAGCGGGGTATACAATGAGCAGTTCTTC.

The genes are TRBV6-4 and TRBJ2-6, with D hard to call. V dropped 0 bases and J dropped 0 bases, with 6 bases sitting between them. Per the germline V gene, CDR1 is MRHNA and CDR2 is SNTAGT. This CDR3 spans 16 amino acids. The CDR3 DNA sequence: TGTGCCAGCAGTGACTCGGTGCACTCTGGGGCCAACGTCCTGACTTTC. Its protein product is CASSDSVHSGANVLTF.

This chain links TRBV5-5 with TRBJ2-1; D remains unclear. CDR1 and CDR2 (germline): SGHKS, YYEKEE (reference sequence). The germline V and J ends were trimmed by 2 bases and 2 bases, with 14 bases remaining between them. The CDR3 has 16 residues. CDR3 sequence: CASSLTGPTTYNEQFF. DNA of the CDR3: TGTGCCAGCAGCTTAACCGGGCCTACAACCTACAATGAGCAGTTCTTC.

V and J are TRBV29-1 and TRBJ2-1, with 9 nucleotides matching TRBD1. The CDR3 has 15 amino acids. The ends lost 2 bases at V and 8 bases at J; junction bases unmatched: 10. The V gene's germline CDR1 is SQVTM and CDR2 ANQGSEA. CDR3 bases: TGCAGCGTTGAATCAATGGGGACAGGGTCGGATGAGCAGTTCTTC. Amino acids: CSVESMGTGSDEQFF.

This chain connects TRBV18 to TRBJ2-5, with 7 bases lining up with TRBD1. V dropped 1 base and J dropped 3; count of bases not matched to a gene: 5. CDR1 is KGHSH, CDR2 LQKENI, per germline. The CDR3 has 15 residues. Here the CDR3 DNA reads TGTGCCAGCTCACCACTGACAGGGTCGAAAGAGACCCAGTACTTC. Translation: CASSPLTGSKETQYF. The entire variable domain, with the rest obtained from reference TRBV18 and TRBJ2-5, is as follows: NAGVMQNPRHLVRRRGQEARLRCSPMKGHSHVYWYRQLPEEGLKFMVYLQKENIIDESGMPKERFSAEFPKEGPSILRIQQVVRGDSAAYFCASSPLTGSKETQYFGPGTRLLVL.

The genes are TRBV24-1 and TRBJ1-1; D is unresolved. Per the germline V gene, CDR1 is KGHDR and CDR2 is SFDVKD. V lost 7 bases and J 10 bases, leaving 21 bases between the germline ends. This CDR3 spans 14 amino acids. CDR3 amino acids: CATSRSGSLEGAFF. CDR3 nucleotides: TGTGCCACCAGCCGCTCAGGATCCTTAGAAGGAGCTTTCTTT.

The chain recombines TRBV7-3 with TRBJ2-3, with 10 bases lining up with TRBD2. V lost 5 bases and J lost 4; bases outside the gene matches: 15. The CDR3 has 18 amino acids. CDR1 and CDR2 (germline): SGHTA, FQGTGA. The CDR3 DNA is TGTGCCAGCAGCCCGAGGCTGTTAGCGGGGGGTAGGGCAGATACGCAGTATTTT. Translated, it gives CASSPRLLAGGRADTQYF.